Shown below are 16 T cell receptor beta chains from a single sample sequenced in a study of spatial heterogeneity in lung cancer. Findings of the study overall: One measure, the expanded intratumoral alpha and beta TCR count, tracked tumor mutation counts.

TCRdb recomputed calls from the 5' RACE reads with MiXCR, one row per CDR3 protein. The repertoire has 20,000 to 25,000 distinct CDR3 sequences, under 3.5% of them found once; the top ten carry 7.7%. No antigen has been identified for these receptors. Time point indicated: sample taken at primary tumor resection. The specimen was lung tumor tissue, collected at surgery. The receptors originated from a male donor with early-stage non-small cell lung cancer.

This clonotype was detected many times. J is TRBJ1-2 and V is TRBV15; tentatively, D is TRBD1 (6 bases). The CDR3 totals 15 residues. The germline CDR1 and CDR2 sequences are LNHNV and YYDKDF (reference sequence). The V end was cut by 0 bases, the J end by 6 bases, with 14 bases between. The CDR3 here is CATSRDSRGSDGYTF. CDR3 in DNA: TGTGCCACCAGCAGAGATTCTAGGGGGTCGGATGGCTACACCTTC. The full variable domain, in which reference TRBV15 and TRBJ1-2 provide the parts outside the CDR3, is DAMVIQNPRYQVTQFGKPVTLSCSQTLNHNVMYWYQQKSSQAPKLLFHYYDKDFNNEADTPDNFQSRRPNTSFCFLDIRSPGLGDTAMYLCATSRDSRGSDGYTFGSGTRLTVV.

This clonotype was seen at least ten times. The chain uses TRBV7-2 and TRBJ1-4; 8 nucleotides align to TRBD1. CDR1 is SGHTA and CDR2 is FQGNSA in the germline V gene. The CDR3 sequence is 14 residues long. V was clipped by 4 bases and J by 7 bases; unmatched bases: 5. The CDR3 DNA follows: TGTGCCAGCAGCTACGACAGGGGATCTGAAAAACTGTTTTTT. As protein: CASSYDRGSEKLFF.

CDR3 sequence: CASSPPGRGRNTEAFF. The DNA of the CDR3 is TGTGCCAGCAGCCCCCCCGGGAGGGGCCGGAACACTGAAGCTTTCTTT. This rearrangement joins TRBV7-2 to TRBJ1-1; the D gene is possibly TRBD1 (5 bases). This CDR3 spans 16 amino acids. Germline values: CDR1 SGHTA, CDR2 FQGNSA. Trimming shortened V by 5 bases and J by 1 base, and 17 bases separated the two germline ends.

This clonotype was counted many times. The CDR3 coding sequence is TGTGCCAGTAGTATCACAGGGGTGGGTCAGCCCCAGCATTTT. Residues: CASSITGVGQPQHF. The rearrangement uses TRBV19 and TRBJ1-5; TRBD1 matches 7 bases. The CDR3 runs 14 residues. Trimming at V came to 3 bases and at J to 6 bases, leaving 5 bases not matched to a gene. CDR1 is LNHDA and CDR2 is SQIVND in the germline V gene (reference sequence).

The gene calls are TRBV4-1 and TRBJ2-2, with TRBD2 matching over 13 bases. Trimming took 1 base from V and 5 from J; bases not matched to a gene: 4. The germline V gene encodes CDR1 MGHRA and CDR2 YSYEKL. The CDR3 runs 17 residues. CDR3 loop: CASSQGGLAGNTGELFF. Written as DNA, the CDR3 is TGCGCCAGCAGCCAAGGGGGACTAGCGGGAAATACCGGGGAGCTGTTTTTT.

This clonotype rates as medium-sized (0.01 to 0.1%). The J gene is TRBJ2-7, the V gene TRBV6-5; TRBD2 is a possible D gene (7 bases). CDR1 is MNHEY and CDR2 is SVGAGI in the germline V gene. The CDR3 is 14 amino acids. Trimming removed 8 bases from V and 3 bases from J, with 17 bases in between. The CDR3 reads CASSRGGAVYEQYF. In DNA, the CDR3 is TGTGCCAGCTCTCGAGGGGGGGCCGTCTACGAGCAGTACTTC.

This clonotype has a count of ten or more. The chain has TRBV11-1 and TRBJ2-7; the D is unclear. CDR3 length equals 14 residues. Germline values: CDR1 SGHAT, CDR2 FQDESV (reference sequence). The V and J ends lost 5 bases and 2 bases respectively, with 13 bases between them. CDR3 coding DNA: TGTGCCAGCAGCCGAGAGACACCAGCCTACGAGCAGTACTTC. Translated, it gives CASSRETPAYEQYF.

In this sample, this clonotype turned up many times. The V and J genes are TRBV6-2 or TRBV6-3 and TRBJ2-5; no clear D. Germline V gives CDR1 MNHEY, CDR2 SVGEGT. This CDR3 is 15 amino acids long. The ends were cut back, 0 bases at V and 0 bases at J, with 8 bases in the middle. CDR3 sequence reads: CASSYSPRNQETQYF. The CDR3 DNA sequence: TGTGCCAGCAGTTACTCACCCAGGAACCAAGAGACCCAGTACTTC.

This clonotype has at least ten counts. The chain combines TRBV7-3 with TRBJ2-3; D is perhaps TRBD1 (6 bases). There are 16 residues in the CDR3. Germline V lookup: CDR1 SGHTA, CDR2 FQGTGA. Trimming removed 1 base at V and 4 bases at J, with 15 bases between. The CDR3 bases are TGTGCCAGCAGCTTAAGTTACAGGGCGAAGTCAGATACGCAGTATTTT. Its protein is CASSLSYRAKSDTQYF.

The table lists this clonotype with many counts. The chain is built from TRBV5-5 and TRBJ2-3; a possible D gene is TRBD2 (5 bases). V lost 4 bases, J lost 6 bases, and 15 bases lay in between. The length of the CDR3 is 14 residues. Per germline, CDR1 SGHKS and CDR2 YYEKEE (reference sequence). CDR3 in amino acids: CASSPPDFPDTQYF. In nucleotides, the CDR3 is TGTGCCAGCAGCCCTCCGGACTTTCCGGATACGCAGTATTTT. The whole variable domain, remainder taken from reference TRBV5-5 and TRBJ2-3, is DAGVTQSPTHLIKTRGQQVTLRCSPISGHKSVSWYQQVLGQGPQFIFQYYEKEERGRGNFPDRFSARQFPNYSSELNVNALLLGDSALYLCASSPPDFPDTQYFGPGTRLTVL.

In its sample, this clonotype ranks as medium-sized. The V call is TRBV6-5, the J call TRBJ2-2; D possibly uses TRBD1 or TRBD2 (5 bases each). Per germline, CDR1 MNHEY and CDR2 SVGAGI. CDR3 length: 16 amino acids. V was pared by 5 bases and J by 5 bases, with 18 bases between. Here the CDR3 reads CASSTQPRGLTGELFF. In DNA form, the CDR3 reads TGTGCCAGCAGTACCCAGCCGAGGGGCTTAACCGGGGAGCTGTTTTTT.

The chain links TRBV18 to TRBJ2-7, with 11 bases lining up with TRBD2. Looked up from germline, CDR1 is KGHSH and CDR2 is LQKENI. With V trimmed by 0 bases and J by 4 bases, 2 bases remained unmatched. This CDR3 is built from 15 residues. The DNA of the CDR3 is TGTGCCAGCTCACCACCGGGACTAGCGGATTACGAGCAGTACTTC. Its protein product is CASSPPGLADYEQYF.

This clonotype was observed many times. V is TRBV5-5 and J is TRBJ2-7, with 7 bases aligning to TRBD1. Trimming cost V 1 base and J 4 bases; bases outside gene matches: 8. CDR1 SGHKS and CDR2 YYEKEE come from the germline V gene (reference sequence). This CDR3 has 15 amino acids. The CDR3 spells CASSLQPGQAYEQYF. The DNA for the CDR3 is TGTGCCAGCAGCTTGCAACCCGGACAGGCGTACGAGCAGTACTTC.

The sample holds many counts of this clonotype. The CDR3 sequence is CASVMDRVNTGELFF. The CDR3 region has the DNA TGTGCCAGCGTCATGGACAGGGTGAACACCGGGGAGCTGTTTTTT. This rearrangement joins TRBV6-1 to TRBJ2-2; 8 positions agree with TRBD1. CDR3 length: 15 amino acids. J lost 1 base, V lost 8 bases, and 6 bases had no gene match. Germline loops: CDR1 MNHNS, CDR2 SASEGT.

In this sample, this clonotype turned up many times. This sequence joins TRBV21-1 and TRBJ1-2. TRBV21-1 is a documented pseudogene. The CDR3 sequence is 16 residues long. Written as DNA, the CDR3 is TGTGCCAGCAGCACCCCAGAGGCGAAAGCTAACTATGGCTACACCTTC. It translates to CASSTPEAKANYGYTF.

This clonotype came up many times. The V gene is TRBV4-2, the J gene TRBJ1-1; possible D gene TRBD1, 5 bases. The V gene lost 3 bases and the J gene lost 1 base, with 12 bases spanning the gap. This CDR3 is built from 15 residues. Germline loops: CDR1 LGHNA, CDR2 YNFKEQ. Here the CDR3 reads CASSQQNQGNTEAFF. The CDR3 nucleotides read TGTGCCAGCAGCCAGCAAAACCAGGGGAACACTGAAGCTTTCTTT.